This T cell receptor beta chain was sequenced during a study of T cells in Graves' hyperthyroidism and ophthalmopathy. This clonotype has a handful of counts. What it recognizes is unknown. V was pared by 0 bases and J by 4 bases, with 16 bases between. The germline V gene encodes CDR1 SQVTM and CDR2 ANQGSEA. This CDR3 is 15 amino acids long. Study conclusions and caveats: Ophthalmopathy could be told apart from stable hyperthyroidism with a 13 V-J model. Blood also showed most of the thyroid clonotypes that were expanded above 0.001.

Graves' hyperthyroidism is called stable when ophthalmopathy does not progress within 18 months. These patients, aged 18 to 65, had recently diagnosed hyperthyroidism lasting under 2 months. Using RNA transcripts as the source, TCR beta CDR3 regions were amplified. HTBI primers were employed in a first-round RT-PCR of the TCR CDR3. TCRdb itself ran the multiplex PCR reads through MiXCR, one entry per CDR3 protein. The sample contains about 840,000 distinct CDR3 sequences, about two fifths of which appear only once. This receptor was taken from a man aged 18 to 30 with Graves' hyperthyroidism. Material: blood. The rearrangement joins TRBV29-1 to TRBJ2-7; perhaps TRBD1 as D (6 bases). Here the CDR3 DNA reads TGCAGCGTTGAAGATCCGAAGGGGGTGGCTTACGAGCAGTACTTC. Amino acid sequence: CSVEDPKGVAYEQYF.